These 12 T cell receptor beta chains came from one sample sequenced in a study of blood T cell repertoires in COVID-19. Sequenced by immunoSEQ multiplex PCR; TCRdb stores in-frame clones only, minus some. The sample comprises a few hundred thousand clones, 80% to 90% of which are singletons, and 11% rests with the top ten. The sample taken for sequencing was peripheral blood. These receptors were obtained from a woman aged 70-85 years with acute or convalescent COVID-19.

The table lists this clone with a count of one. The gene calls are TRBV2 and TRBJ1-5; 8 bases map to TRBD1. The germline V gene has CDR1 SNHLY and CDR2 FYNNEI. The CDR3 is 15 amino acids. The J segment lost 2 bases and the V segment lost 5 bases, leaving 5 bases of the junction unmatched. This CDR3 is CASSRQGAGNQPQHF. The CDR3, as DNA: TGTGCCAGCAGTCGGCAGGGGGCTGGCAATCAGCCCCAGCATTTT.

The CDR3 region is CASSFGAGGPGELFF. The CDR3 coding sequence is TGCGCCAGCAGCTTCGGGGCAGGGGGTCCCGGGGAGCTGTTTTTT. This chain connects TRBV5-1 to TRBJ2-2; 7 bases are shared with TRBD1. CDR3 length: 15 amino acids. V lost 2 bases to trimming and J lost 6 bases; unmatched junction nucleotides: 7. Germline CDR1 is SGHRS and CDR2 is YFSETQ.

The V gene is TRBV3-1 (or the pseudogene TRBV3-2), the J gene TRBJ1-6; 10 bases align to TRBD1. V lost 1 base to trimming and J lost 6 bases; unmatched junction nucleotides: 0. Germline-derived CDR1 and CDR2 are LGHDT and YNNKEL (reference sequence). The CDR3 loop spans 15 amino acids. CDR3: CASSQGDRGNSPLHF. CDR3 nucleotide sequence: TGTGCCAGCAGCCAAGGGGACAGGGGTAATTCACCCCTCCACTTT.

This chain links TRBV7-2 with TRBJ2-3; TRBD2 matches at 10 bases. CDR1 and CDR2 from the germline V gene are SGHTA and FQGNSA. The CDR3 has 14 residues. V shed 3 bases and J 6 bases; nucleotides not matched to a gene: 3. The CDR3 DNA sequence: TGTGCCAGCAGCTTGGGGGGACTAGCGGATACGCAGTATTTT. It codes for CASSLGGLADTQYF.

This rearrangement joins TRBV14 to TRBJ1-1; D might be TRBD1 (6 bases). The CDR3 is made up of 15 amino acids. The germline V gene has CDR1 SGHDN and CDR2 FVKESK. V was clipped by 2 bases and J by 1 base, with 11 bases between them. CDR3 in amino acids: CASSQWGRGNTEAFF. In nucleotides, the CDR3 is TGTGCCAGCAGCCAATGGGGCAGGGGGAACACTGAAGCTTTCTTT.

V is TRBV24-1 and J is TRBJ2-1; TRBD1 matches 10 bases. V was pared by 9 bases and J by 3 bases, with 7 bases of the junction left unmatched. The V gene's germline CDR1 is KGHDR and CDR2 SFDVKD. The CDR3 is made up of 15 amino acids. CDR3 coding DNA: TGTGCCACCGGTAGGACAGGGGGACGCTACAATGAGCAGTTCTTC. Protein product: CATGRTGGRYNEQFF.

The rearrangement uses TRBV30 and TRBJ1-4; D is undetermined. V shed 2 bases and J shed 0 bases, with 7 bases lying between them. The germline V gene encodes CDR1 GTSNPN and CDR2 SVGIG (reference sequence). This CDR3 comprises 14 residues. Here the CDR3 reads CAWSTGATNEKLFF. DNA of the CDR3: TGTGCCTGGAGTACCGGTGCAACTAATGAAAAACTGTTTTTT.

CDR3 nucleotide sequence: TGTGCCACCAGTGACCCGAGGGGCGGGGGAAGCACAGATACGCAGTATTTT. Translating it yields CATSDPRGGGSTDTQYF. This chain uses TRBV24-1 with TRBJ2-3; 7 bases line up with TRBD2. The V segment lost 4 bases and the J segment 0 bases; nucleotides outside the gene matches: 9. CDR3 length equals 17 residues. Germline V CDR1 and CDR2: KGHDR, SFDVKD.

Only one count was recorded for this clone. The rearrangement uses TRBV6-6 and TRBJ1-5; 7 bases agree with TRBD1. Germline values: CDR1 MNHNY, CDR2 SVGAGI (reference sequence). The V and J ends lost 8 bases and 3 bases, in that order; junction bases with no gene match: 4. The CDR3 sequence is 13 residues long. The CDR3 loop is CASVQGVNQPQHF. CDR3 sequence (DNA): TGTGCCAGCGTCCAGGGGGTCAATCAGCCCCAGCATTTT.

The chain joins TRBV7-9 to TRBJ1-4; the D gene is possibly TRBD1 (6 bases). Trimming shortened V by 2 bases and J by 8 bases, and 12 bases separated the two germline ends. Germline CDR1 reads SEHNR; CDR2 reads FQNEAQ (reference sequence). The CDR3 consists of 14 residues. The CDR3 loop is CASSLTGYREKLFF. The CDR3 DNA sequence: TGTGCCAGCAGCTTAACAGGGTACCGAGAAAAACTGTTTTTT. The whole variable domain, filled in from reference TRBV7-9 and TRBJ1-4, reads DTGVSQNPRHKITKRGQNVTFRCDPISEHNRLYWYRQTLGQGPEFLTYFQNEAQLEKSRLLSDRFSAERPKGSFSTLEIQRTEQGDSAMYLCASSLTGYREKLFFGSGTQLSVL.

The rearrangement links TRBV3-1 (or the pseudogene TRBV3-2) to TRBJ1-6, with TRBD1 identical over 9 bases. V trimming: 2 bases; J trimming: 0 bases; junction bases outside the gene matches: 8. Germline assignment: CDR1 LGHDT and CDR2 YNNKEL (reference sequence). This CDR3 spans 19 amino acids. This CDR3 reads CASSQSRRDRVSYNSPLHF. The CDR3, as DNA: TGTGCCAGCAGCCAAAGTCGAAGGGACAGGGTCTCCTATAATTCACCCCTCCACTTT.

The CDR3, as DNA: TGTGCCAGCACCCTCCAGGGGGTTCCAACAAATGAGCAGTTCTTC. It yields the protein CASTLQGVPTNEQFF. The chain has TRBV6-5 and TRBJ2-1; 7 positions match TRBD1. Trimming removed 7 bases from V and 7 bases from J; junction bases left unmatched: 13. The CDR3 is 15 residues long. Looked up from germline, CDR1 is MNHEY and CDR2 is SVGAGI.